This TCR beta chain is drawn from a study of T cell repertoires in cytomegalovirus infection (dated by TCRdb to about 2019). About the investigation overall: Because public TCR beta signatures pointed to carriage of CMV infection together with the matching HLA type, the HLA type of each donor mattered for the analysis.

Reading from cysteine to phenylalanine, the CDR3 counts 16 amino acids. Only the CDR3 DNA is retained, 48 bases long and in frame from the first base. Ends trimmed: V by 6 bases, J by 9 bases; bases unmatched to a gene: 15. The germline V gene (reference sequence) yields DFQATT for CDR1 and SNEGSKA for CDR2. This sample was sequenced with an Illumina HiSeq 1500. The public reads were run again by TCRdb, first through fastp at Q25 and then through MiXCR, and only productive beta chains were kept. All rows with the same CDR3 protein become a single entry with the most common DNA and genes. The sample has under 200,000 distinct CDR3 sequences on record, nearly 9.5% of them singletons. The ten top clones hold approximately 4.6% of the sample. The paper as a whole reports these results and caveats: The ex vivo response was dominated by HLA-C-restricted CMV-specific TCR beta clonotypes, which also provided the single most frequent clonotype in two of eight donors. Carriers of CMV infection plus the relevant HLA type were discriminated by the cumulative frequency of public TCR beta family members in the study cohort and in an independent roughly 320-donor cohort.

This clonotype occurred many times. Its recognized antigen is unknown. No clone much larger than this one lies a single base away; base qualities are absent. Specimen: PBMCs. This sequence originates from a human donor in good health (CMV status not recorded). Some clones in this sample may be carry-over from other donors' samples. This chain joins TRBV20-1 to TRBJ1-6; TRBD1 lines up with 9 middle nucleotides. For the CDR3, the sequence is CSASITGGAPGSPLHF. The nucleotides read TGCAGTGCCAGTATTACAGGGGGCGCGCCGGGTTCACCCCTCCACTTT.